The 11 T cell receptor beta chains below were found in one sample sequenced in a study of T cell clones after liver transplantation. Generated by immunoSEQ multiplex PCR, the TCRdb table keeps only in-frame clones and is missing some. In the table there are some 15,000 clones, around 90% of which are singletons. The source was CD8+ T cells from blood, collected before liver transplant. These receptors all stem from a human donor who received a liver transplant.

CDR3 sequence: CASSQGLAGSYEQYF. CDR3 in DNA: TGTGCCAGCAGCCAAGGACTAGCGGGATCCTACGAGCAGTACTTC. V usage is TRBV14 and J usage is TRBJ2-7; 11 nucleotides agree with TRBD2. V was pared by 1 base and J by 1 base, with 0 bases of the junction left unmatched. This CDR3 comprises 15 residues. Germline values: CDR1 SGHDN, CDR2 FVKESK.

CDR3 amino acids: CASSPVGNPYEQYF. The CDR3 DNA reads as TGTGCCAGCAGCCCCGTAGGGAACCCCTACGAGCAGTACTTC. This chain connects TRBV9 to TRBJ2-7; D remains unclear. CDR1 is SGDLS, CDR2 YYNGEE, per germline. Trimming removed 4 bases from V and 2 bases from J, with 13 bases in between. The CDR3 has 14 residues.

V and J are TRBV7-6 and TRBJ2-2; D not resolved. From germline, CDR1 is SGHVS and CDR2 FNYEAQ. Trimming took 0 bases from V and 4 from J, leaving 9 bases between them. CDR3 length: 15 residues. This CDR3 is CASSLAPDLTGELFF. For the CDR3, the DNA is TGTGCCAGCAGCTTAGCCCCCGATCTCACCGGGGAGCTGTTTTTT.

This sequence joins TRBV6-1 and TRBJ2-3; TRBD1 is a possible D gene (5 bases). The CDR3 is 15 amino acids. Trimming took off 10 bases at V and 5 bases at J, with 22 bases between the two ends. Germline V gene lookup returns CDR1 MNHNS and CDR2 SASEGT. CDR3 protein: CATARPQGVGDTQYF. CDR3 bases: TGTGCCACTGCGCGACCTCAGGGCGTGGGAGATACGCAGTATTTT.

This clone was observed a handful of times. This chain joins TRBV7-9 and TRBJ2-7, with D tentatively TRBD2 (5 bases). The CDR3 loop spans 15 amino acids. The V end lost 5 bases, the J end lost 4 bases, and 18 bases lay between the germline ends. Germline CDR1 is SEHNR and CDR2 is FQNEAQ (reference sequence). The CDR3 loop reads CASSINRQDSYEQYF. DNA of the CDR3: TGTGCCAGCAGCATCAATCGGCAGGACTCTTACGAGCAGTACTTC.

The chain combines TRBV7-9 with TRBJ2-1; no clear D. Germline lookup yields CDR1 SEHNR and CDR2 FQNEAQ (reference sequence). V lost 1 base to trimming and J lost 9 bases, with 7 bases between them. This CDR3 contains 12 residues. The CDR3 bases are TGTGCCAGCAGCTTAGACAAGAGTGAGCAGTTCTTC. It codes for CASSLDKSEQFF.

This chain uses TRBV5-6 with TRBJ2-3; D ambiguous. The CDR3 contains 14 residues. In germline, CDR1 is SGHDT, CDR2 YYEEEE. V lost 0 bases and J 3 bases, leaving 8 bases between the germline ends. The CDR3 spells CASSLAGRTDTQYF. The CDR3 DNA sequence: TGTGCCAGCAGCTTGGCCGGTAGGACAGATACGCAGTATTTT.

This clone occurred a few times. V and J are TRBV29-1 and TRBJ2-1, with TRBD2 identical over 13 bases. CDR1 and CDR2 from the germline V gene are SQVTM and ANQGSEA. The CDR3 is 15 amino acids. Trimming cost V 5 bases and J 4 bases; bases outside gene matches: 5. The CDR3 loop reads CSVHTSGRVYNEQFF. CDR3 DNA: TGCAGCGTTCATACTAGCGGGAGGGTATACAATGAGCAGTTCTTC.

This clone was seen a handful of times. The V and J genes are TRBV27 and TRBJ1-1; D unclear. The V end lost 6 bases, the J end lost 0 bases, and 11 bases lay between the germline ends. CDR1 and CDR2 (germline): MNHEY, SMNVEV (reference sequence). This CDR3 has 14 residues. CDR3 amino acids: CASSPDGLNTEAFF. Here the CDR3 DNA reads TGTGCCAGCAGCCCTGATGGGTTGAACACTGAAGCTTTCTTT.

The J gene is TRBJ2-1, the V gene TRBV15, with a tentative D call TRBD2 (5 bases). V lost 1 base and J lost 0, with 10 bases in between. The CDR3 runs 16 residues. Germline V CDR1 and CDR2: LNHNV, YYDKDF (reference sequence). This CDR3 is CATSRALGSSYNEQFF. DNA of the CDR3: TGTGCCACCAGCAGAGCTTTGGGGAGCTCCTACAATGAGCAGTTCTTC.

This chain connects TRBV9 to TRBJ1-2, with unresolved D. Trimming shortened V by 3 bases and J by 4 bases, and 16 bases separated the two germline ends. The germline V gene encodes CDR1 SGDLS and CDR2 YYNGEE. The CDR3 loop spans 15 amino acids. This chain's CDR3 is CASSGGLSGLYGYTF. In nucleotides, the CDR3 is TGTGCCAGCAGCGGCGGACTCAGTGGGCTCTATGGCTACACCTTC.